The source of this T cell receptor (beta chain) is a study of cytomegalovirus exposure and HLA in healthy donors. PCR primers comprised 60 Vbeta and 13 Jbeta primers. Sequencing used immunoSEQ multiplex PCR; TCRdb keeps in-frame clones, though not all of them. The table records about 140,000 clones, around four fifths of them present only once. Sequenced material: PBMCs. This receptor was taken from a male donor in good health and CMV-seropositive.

The CDR3 sequence: CASSQEVASGYNEQFF. In nucleotides, the CDR3 is TGCGCCAGCAGCCAAGAAGTAGCTAGCGGTTACAATGAGCAGTTCTTC. V is TRBV4-3 and J is TRBJ2-1; TRBD2 aligns across 7 bases. CDR3 length equals 16 residues. From germline, CDR1 is LGHNA and CDR2 YSLEER. V dropped 0 bases and J dropped 4; count of bases not matched to a gene: 6.